The sequence of this T cell receptor (beta chain) was determined in a study of blood T cell repertoires in COVID-19 (TCRdb year 2020). The study in broad terms: Samples covering the acute and convalescent phases of COVID-19 were provided by collaborators in the United States, Italy and Spain. Subjects who had been exposed to COVID-19, were actively infected with it, or had recovered from it provided the deeply sampled blood TCRbeta repertoires that made up the dataset. The samples were drawn from the first 160 participants of the ongoing ImmuneRACE study and from more than 1,000 subjects provided by 6 global collaborators. The repertoires were released in a freely available public database intended as a resource for research on the immune response to SARS-CoV-2. The material from the prospective study consisted of cDNA or gDNA derived from T cells, B-cell-depleted T cells, or PBMCs. Where available, HLA class I and class II types were taken from metadata supplied by the sample provider and were not determined by assay-based typing. The sample metadata nearly always contained a de-identified subject ID, COVID-19 status, age in years and sex.

TCRbeta CDR3 regions were amplified from genomic DNA by means of the immunoSEQ Assay, a bias-controlled multiplex PCR. As for the authors' bioinformatics: Nucleated cell counts per sample were estimated from amplification of reference gene primers within the assay. To quantify the absolute abundance of each unique TCRbeta CDR3 rearrangement, sequence reads were collapsed and filtered. For each sample, productive Simpson clonality was calculated by taking the square root of Simpson's diversity index across productive rearrangements. The immuneACCESS repertoire file appears here via TCRdb, limited to in-frame rearrangements. These files lack a portion of the clones; in checked studies, under half of the deficit traces to unresolved V genes, and the cause of the others is not known. The DNA was the basis for D and trimming; V, J and clone size are from that table. Recorded for this sample are about 280,000 clones; over 75% of them occurred a single time. The ten largest clones capture around 5.5% of the sample.

Points on this clone: Its antigen specificity is not known. No much larger clone exists at a distance of one base, and base qualities are not known.

Looking up the germline V gene yields CDR1 SGHVS and CDR2 FNYEAQ. There are 18 amino acids in the CDR3, from cysteine to phenylalanine inclusive. Solely the CDR3 DNA is kept, with 54 bases framed from the first base. The V end gives up 0 bases and the J end 9 bases, leaving 14 bases in the junction not matched to a gene. The investigation overall reported the following: The quantity of clinical and demographic metadata differed by source and by participant and was supplied without curation.

Whole blood was collected in K2EDTA tubes by collaborating institutions according to the institutions' own protocols. For TCRbeta analysis, collaborator samples were shipped as frozen whole blood, as isolated PBMCs, or as DNA extracted from either sample type. The receptor comes from a man aged 50-60 years with active or convalescent COVID-19. Sequencing was performed on peripheral blood. The rearrangement joined TRBV7-6 to TRBJ1-6; 7 middle bases align to TRBD1. For the CDR3, the sequence is CASSLAVWPDRAGSPLHF. The DNA reads TGTGCCAGCAGCTTAGCCGTTTGGCCAGACAGGGCCGGTTCACCCCTCCACTTT.